A single sample is the source of the 14 T cell receptor beta chains below, sequenced in a study of CD8 T cells in ankylosing spondylitis. TCRdb re-derived calls from the 5' RACE reads in MiXCR, one entry per CDR3 protein. The sample includes tens of thousands of distinct CDR3 sequences, approximately 5% of them seen just once. Sequences were obtained from blood, either unsorted or a sorted T cell fraction (not recorded which). These TCRs come from a male donor with ankylosing spondylitis or in good health (not recorded which).

This clonotype occurred many times. The J gene is TRBJ2-2, the V gene TRBV6-2 or TRBV6-3, with D possibly being TRBD2 (6 bases). From germline, CDR1 is MNHEY and CDR2 SVGEGT. This CDR3 has 15 residues. Between the trimmed V and J ends, which lost 3 bases and 4 bases, there was a span of 12 bases. CDR3 in DNA: TGTGCCAGCAGTTATGGGGCGGGGCGCACCGGGGAGCTGTTTTTT. Its protein product is CASSYGAGRTGELFF.

This clonotype was counted ten times or more. V and J are TRBV11-1 and TRBJ2-1; a weak D match, TRBD2 (6 bases). CDR1 is SGHAT and CDR2 is FQDESV in the germline V gene (reference sequence). Trimming left V 0 bases short and J 3 bases short, with 12 bases between. CDR3 length: 16 amino acids. In DNA, the CDR3 is TGTGCCAGCAGCTTAGCGCGCGGGGCGAGCTACAATGAGCAGTTCTTC. It yields the protein CASSLARGASYNEQFF. The full variable domain, completed using reference TRBV11-1 and TRBJ2-1, is EAEVAQSPRYKITEKSQAVAFWCDPISGHATLYWYRQILGQGPELLVQFQDESVVDDSQLPKDRFSAERLKGVDSTLKIQPAELGDSAMYLCASSLARGASYNEQFFGPGTRLTVL.

In this sample, this clonotype turned up many times. The chain recombines TRBV29-1 with TRBJ2-7; D not resolved. This CDR3 spans 13 amino acids. V dropped 4 bases and J dropped 2 bases, with 12 bases sitting between them. From germline, CDR1 is SQVTM and CDR2 ANQGSEA. In DNA, the CDR3 is TGCAGCGTTGCTGAACCTCTTGCCTACGAGCAGTACTTC. This sequence encodes CSVAEPLAYEQYF.

In its sample, this clonotype was seen many times. The gene calls are TRBV4-2 and TRBJ1-6, with TRBD1 matching 8 bases. Trimming took 0 bases from V and 5 from J; bases not matched to a gene: 6. The CDR3 length is 17 residues. Germline loops: CDR1 LGHNA, CDR2 YNFKEQ. The CDR3: CASSQDSQGANNSPLHF. The CDR3 DNA follows: TGTGCCAGCAGCCAAGATTCTCAGGGGGCGAATAATTCACCCCTCCACTTT.

This clonotype was detected many times. The V call is TRBV5-1, the J call TRBJ1-1; D call uncertain. The V gene's germline CDR1 is SGHRS and CDR2 YFSETQ. The CDR3 spans 13 residues. V gave up 5 bases and J gave up 6 bases, with 14 bases separating them. This CDR3 reads CASSLQDGSEAFF. CDR3 nucleotide sequence: TGCGCCAGCAGTTTGCAGGACGGCTCTGAAGCTTTCTTT. Filled out from reference TRBV5-1 and TRBJ1-1, the complete variable domain reads KAGVTQTPRYLIKTRGQQVTLSCSPISGHRSVSWYQQTPGQGLQFLFEYFSETQRNKGNFPGRFSGRQFSNSRSEMNVSTLELGDSALYLCASSLQDGSEAFFGQGTRLTVV.

This clonotype was counted at least ten times. This chain joins TRBV18 and TRBJ1-2; 7 positions match TRBD1. Germline V gene lookup returns CDR1 KGHSH and CDR2 LQKENI. This CDR3 contains 14 residues. The V and J ends lost 6 bases and 2 bases, in that order; junction bases with no gene match: 6. The CDR3 sequence: CASSSDRTNYGYTF. CDR3 nucleotide sequence: TGTGCCAGCTCCTCGGACAGGACGAACTATGGCTACACCTTC.

A remark on this clonotype: Germline and junction disagree at one end, which may indicate a read error. The chain uses TRBV24-1 and TRBJ1-5; D gene uncertain. This CDR3 has 14 amino acids. Germline CDR1 is KGHDR and CDR2 is SFDVKD. CDR3 in amino acids: CATAPGESNQPQHF. CDR3 sequence (DNA): TGTGCCACCGCCCCCGGGGAAAGCAATCAGCCTCAGCATTTT.

This clonotype was recorded at least ten times. The chain carries TRBV11-2 and TRBJ2-2; no reliable D call. V was pared by 1 base and J by 10 bases, with 10 bases between. CDR3 length: 13 residues. Germline CDR1 SGHAT, CDR2 FQNNGV. The CDR3 DNA sequence: TGTGCCAGCAGCTTAGTACCCCCGATGGAGCTGTTTTTT. Translating gives CASSLVPPMELFF.

In its sample, this clonotype was seen many times. This chain connects TRBV5-6 to TRBJ2-2; D may be TRBD1 (6 bases). The CDR3 is 16 amino acids. Trimming left V 2 bases short and J 3 bases short, with 14 bases between. The germline gives CDR1 SGHDT, CDR2 YYEEEE. Here the CDR3 reads CASSFWAGAYTGELFF. CDR3 coding DNA: TGTGCCAGCAGCTTTTGGGCAGGGGCTTACACCGGGGAGCTGTTTTTT.

This clonotype was counted ten times or more. The chain recombines TRBV12-3 or TRBV12-4 with TRBJ1-6, with a possible D match to TRBD1 (5 bases). The CDR3 is 15 residues long. The V and J ends lost 6 bases and 3 bases respectively, with 12 bases between them. The CDR3 nucleotides are TGTGCCAGCAGGATTATCGGGGGCTATAATTCACCCCTCCACTTT. Translating it yields CASRIIGGYNSPLHF.

At least ten counts were recorded for this clonotype. V usage is TRBV20-1 and J usage is TRBJ1-4; 8 bases align to TRBD1. Germline CDR1 and CDR2: DFQATT and SNEGSKA (reference sequence). The CDR3 consists of 13 residues. Losses at the gene ends were 5 bases for V and 8 bases for J; bases not matched to a gene: 7. Here the CDR3 DNA reads TGCAGTGCTGGACAGGGCTTGGGGGAAAAACTGTTTTTT. Its translation: CSAGQGLGEKLFF.

This clonotype has ten or more counts. The chain recombines TRBV28 with TRBJ2-1; D gene uncertain. Trimming left V 7 bases short and J 7 bases short, with 20 bases between. The CDR3 has 15 residues. From germline, CDR1 is MDHEN and CDR2 SYDVKM. CDR3 residues: CASTTSQLPRNEQFF. The DNA of the CDR3 is TGTGCCAGCACGACTTCACAGTTACCACGGAATGAGCAGTTCTTC.

This clonotype was counted at least ten times. V gene TRBV12-3 or TRBV12-4 combines with J gene TRBJ2-3, with D possibly TRBD2 on 5 matching bases. The CDR3 sequence is 15 residues long. Trimming pared 3 bases from V and 2 bases from J, leaving 12 bases between. CDR3: CASSFHKTNTDTQYF. In DNA form, the CDR3 reads TGTGCCAGCAGTTTTCATAAGACTAACACAGATACGCAGTATTTT.

This clonotype is a singleton in its sample. This chain connects TRBV2 to TRBJ2-5, with TRBD2 matching 11 bases. CDR1 and CDR2 (germline): SNHLY, FYNNEI. CDR3 length: 19 amino acids. The CDR3 protein is CTICLSGVLAGGLQETQYF. CDR3 nucleotide sequence: TGTACCATCTGTTTGAGTGGGGTGCTAGCGGGGGGACTTCAAGAGACCCAGTACTTC.